This TCR beta chain was profiled in a study of blood T cell repertoires in COVID-19. Study information: Researchers got acute and convalescent COVID-19 samples from the United States, Italy and Spain.

Germline assignment: CDR1 SGHRS and CDR2 YFSETQ. CDR3 length: 14 amino acids. The ends lost 4 bases at V and 10 bases at J; junction bases unmatched: 7. The method was immunoSEQ multiplex PCR; TCRdb's version includes in-frame clones alone and lacks a portion of them. The sample records tens of thousands of clones, roughly 80% being singletons. V usage is TRBV5-1 and J usage is TRBJ1-6, with 8 bases matching TRBD1. Specimen: peripheral blood. This receptor was taken from a human donor in a cohort sampled during active or convalescent COVID-19. The CDR3 spells CASSPGQGRSPLHF. CDR3 nucleotide sequence: TGCGCCAGCAGCCCCGGACAGGGAAGGTCACCCCTCCACTTT.